This passage covers 15 T cell receptor beta chains from one sample sequenced in a study of cytomegalovirus exposure and HLA in healthy donors. Primers included in the PCR were 60 Vbeta and 13 Jbeta primers. Only in-frame clones appear in the TCRdb table, and some are missing; sequencing was by immunoSEQ multiplex PCR. With roughly 35,000 clones in the sample, the ten largest clones hold 3% to 3.5%. The material sequenced was PBMCs. These receptors all stem from a woman in her thirties or forties in good health and CMV-seropositive.

This chain joins TRBV6-1 and TRBJ1-5; maybe TRBD1 (5 bases). This CDR3 comprises 15 residues. The germline V gene encodes CDR1 MNHNS and CDR2 SASEGT. V was trimmed by 3 bases and J by 6 bases, leaving 15 bases between them. CDR3 region: CASSEVGQGGQPQHF. CDR3 DNA: TGTGCCAGCAGTGAGGTGGGGCAGGGCGGTCAGCCCCAGCATTTT.

The chain couples TRBV7-3 to TRBJ1-1, with D possibly matching TRBD1 (5 bases). The CDR3 sequence is 14 residues long. V was cut by 2 bases and J by 4 bases, with 11 bases left in between. Germline lookup yields CDR1 SGHTA and CDR2 FQGTGA. CDR3 coding DNA: TGTGCCAGCAGCTTATCGGGGGGGGGCACTGAAGCTTTCTTT. Translating gives CASSLSGGGTEAFF.

The genes are TRBV5-1 and TRBJ2-2; a weak D match, TRBD1 (6 bases). V was shortened by 4 bases and J by 4 bases, with 26 bases between the two germline ends. The CDR3 spans 19 residues. The germline V gene encodes CDR1 SGHRS and CDR2 YFSETQ. CDR3 protein: CASSVASQRGTSGTGELFF. CDR3 coding DNA: TGCGCCAGCAGCGTTGCATCCCAAAGGGGGACCTCGGGCACCGGGGAGCTGTTTTTT.

The gene calls are TRBV4-2 and TRBJ2-1; 11 bases map to TRBD2. CDR1 is LGHNA, CDR2 YNFKEQ, per germline. The CDR3 is 16 amino acids. V shed 0 bases and J 5 bases; nucleotides not matched to a gene: 3. CDR3 residues: CASSQDPGLADNEQFF. The CDR3, as DNA: TGTGCCAGCAGCCAAGACCCGGGACTAGCGGACAATGAGCAGTTCTTC.

The chain carries TRBV27 and TRBJ2-7, with 7 bases identical to TRBD2. J gave up 2 bases and V 5 bases, and 9 bases lay outside the gene matches. The CDR3 length is 15 residues. The germline gives CDR1 MNHEY, CDR2 SMNVEV (reference sequence). CDR3 amino acids: CASSGEQRGPYEQYF. CDR3 in DNA: TGTGCCAGCAGTGGAGAACAGCGGGGTCCCTACGAGCAGTACTTC.

The chain employs TRBV30 and TRBJ1-1, with unresolved D. Germline values: CDR1 GTSNPN, CDR2 SVGIG (reference sequence). This CDR3 comprises 15 residues. V lost 0 bases and J lost 0, with 11 bases in between. The CDR3 sequence is CAWSVWEKLNTEAFF. In nucleotides, the CDR3 is TGTGCCTGGAGTGTTTGGGAGAAACTGAACACTGAAGCTTTCTTT. The complete variable domain, with remaining parts taken from reference TRBV30 and TRBJ1-1, reads SQTIHQWPATLVQPVGSPLSLECTVEGTSNPNLYWYRQAAGRGLQLLFYSVGIGQISSEVPQNLSASRPQDRQFILSSKKLLLSDSGFYLCAWSVWEKLNTEAFFGQGTRLTVV.

The rearrangement uses TRBV28 and TRBJ2-7, with TRBD2 matching 7 bases. Germline V lookup: CDR1 MDHEN, CDR2 SYDVKM. V lost 6 bases, J lost 3 bases, and 8 bases stayed unmatched. The CDR3 has 14 residues. The CDR3 sequence is CASSPFERGYEQYF. The CDR3 nucleotides read TGTGCCAGCAGCCCATTCGAGCGGGGCTACGAGCAGTACTTC.

The chain combines TRBV18 with TRBJ2-3; D is undetermined. Germline V CDR1 and CDR2: KGHSH, LQKENI. This CDR3 has 14 amino acids. The ends were cut back, 8 bases at V and 6 bases at J, with 18 bases in the middle. The CDR3 nucleotides are TGTGCCAGCCGGTCCCTTCCTAGTTCCGATACGCAGTATTTT. Amino acid sequence: CASRSLPSSDTQYF.

The chain carries TRBV27 and TRBJ2-1; 13 nucleotides align to TRBD2. From germline, CDR1 is MNHEY and CDR2 SMNVEV (reference sequence). The CDR3 totals 14 residues. The J segment lost 7 bases and the V segment lost 11 bases, leaving 8 bases of the junction unmatched. CDR3: CASRLAGGWNEQFF. The CDR3 DNA follows: TGTGCCTCCAGACTAGCGGGAGGCTGGAATGAGCAGTTCTTC.

V and J are TRBV4-3 and TRBJ2-1, with D tentatively TRBD2 (6 bases). CDR1 and CDR2 (germline): LGHNA, YSLEER. V was pared by 4 bases and J by 4 bases, with 17 bases between. The CDR3 is made up of 16 amino acids. CDR3 nucleotide sequence: TGCGCCAGCAGCCTTCGACTAGTTATACGGTACAATGAGCAGTTCTTC. Translation: CASSLRLVIRYNEQFF.

The chain employs TRBV30 and TRBJ2-7; 14 bases are a match to TRBD2. This CDR3 contains 16 residues. Looked up from germline, CDR1 is GTSNPN and CDR2 is SVGIG (reference sequence). With V trimmed by 4 bases and J by 5 bases, 10 bases remained unmatched. CDR3 bases: TGTGCCTGGACCGGACTAGCGGGAGGATTAAGGCACGAGCAGTACTTC. It yields the protein CAWTGLAGGLRHEQYF.

The chain couples TRBV6-5 to TRBJ2-1, with a tentative D call TRBD2 (6 bases). The CDR3 runs to 14 residues. Germline CDR1 reads MNHEY; CDR2 reads SVGAGI. V was cut by 4 bases and J by 5 bases, with 12 bases left in between. The CDR3 nucleotides read TGTGCCAGCAGTTGGGGGGAATTCGACAATGAGCAGTTCTTC. This translates into CASSWGEFDNEQFF.

The genes are TRBV2 and TRBJ1-2; TRBD1 agrees at 7 bases. The CDR3 length is 12 residues. V lost 7 bases, J lost 4 bases, and 3 bases stayed unmatched. Germline loops: CDR1 SNHLY, CDR2 FYNNEI. CDR3 nucleotides: TGTGCCAGCAAGGCAGGGGGCTATGGCTACACCTTC. It encodes CASKAGGYGYTF. The entire variable domain, with the rest obtained from reference TRBV2 and TRBJ1-2, is as follows: EPEVTQTPSHQVTQMGQEVILRCVPISNHLYFYWYRQILGQKVEFLVSFYNNEISEKSEIFDDQFSVERPDGSNFTLKIRSTKLEDSAMYFCASKAGGYGYTFGSGTRLTVV.

As to this clone: Other DNA sequences in this specimen translate into the identical CDR3. This sequence joins TRBV5-1 and TRBJ1-1, with D possibly being TRBD1 (5 bases). Trimming stripped 2 bases from V and 3 bases from J, with 8 bases between. This CDR3 contains 13 residues. CDR1 SGHRS and CDR2 YFSETQ come from the germline V gene. In DNA form, the CDR3 reads TGCGCCAGCAGCTTCGGGGGGGACACTGAAGCTTTCTTT. This gives the protein CASSFGGDTEAFF. Based on the CDR3 plus reference TRBV5-1 and TRBJ1-1, the full variable domain is KAGVTQTPRYLIKTRGQQVTLSCSPISGHRSVSWYQQTPGQGLQFLFEYFSETQRNKGNFPGRFSGRQFSNSRSEMNVSTLELGDSALYLCASSFGGDTEAFFGQGTRLTVV.

V gene TRBV20-1 combines with J gene TRBJ2-1; D is unclear. The CDR3 is made up of 11 amino acids. V lost 3 bases, J lost 3 bases, and 3 bases lay in between. Germline V gives CDR1 DFQATT, CDR2 SNEGSKA (reference sequence). CDR3 DNA sequence: TGCAGTGCTAGGAGCTACAATGAGCAGTTCTTC. The encoded protein is CSARSYNEQFF.